What follows describes a single TCR beta chain. The source of the sample is a study of T-cell reconstitution after alpha-beta-depleted transplantation in children. The library targeted TCRbeta and was prepared with unique molecular identifiers. TCRdb redid the calling of the PCR reads with MiXCR, one entry per CDR3 protein. The sample records about 610,000 distinct CDR3 sequences, about 11% being singletons. The sequence was collected from a human donor who donated a stem cell graft to a child with acute myeloid leukemia. Sample: PBMCs from the stem cell graft donor, taken from the stem cell graft.

The CDR3 bases are TGTGCCAGCTCACCGCCGAACCGGGGCGACACTGAAGCTTTCTTT. Protein sequence: CASSPPNRGDTEAFF. The chain has TRBV18 and TRBJ1-1; possibly TRBD1 for D (5 bases). This CDR3 has 15 residues. Germline CDR1 KGHSH, CDR2 LQKENI. V was clipped by 3 bases and J by 3 bases, with 14 bases between them.